This is a list of T cell receptor beta chains from one sample in a study of T cell changes during pregnancy in multiple sclerosis. The table came from immunoSEQ multiplex PCR; TCRdb's copy has only in-frame clones and leaves some out. The profile shows tens of thousands of clones, about 89% of them singletons. The input for sequencing was CD4+ T cells from peripheral blood mononuclear cells, taken in the first trimester of pregnancy. The receptor source for this set is a female donor in good health, enrolled as a control in a pregnancy study. Each CDR3 is given with its conserved first and last residue. The order of the fields is D gene, J gene, clone size, V gene, CDR3 protein. A D gene is named only where the DNA matches it firmly. Some rows have no size entry. The others give once, few or many, or a class for an expanded clone.

TRBD1 TRBJ1-5 - TRBV28 CASSPIRDRDGQPQHF
TRBD1 TRBJ1-1 - TRBV2 CASRLGGRHTEAFF
- TRBJ2-1 - TRBV29-1 CSVEMTVNNEQFF
TRBD1 TRBJ2-2 - TRBV28 CASRPGDRLSGELFF
TRBD2 TRBJ2-7 - TRBV25-1 CASSEFTSGSQYF
- TRBJ1-2 - TRBV7-9 CASSLAAINYGYTF
- TRBJ1-6 - TRBV5-1 CASSFKQLRHNSPLHF
- TRBJ2-7 few TRBV21-1 CASSIQTDRRSSYEQYF
TRBD1 TRBJ1-5 - TRBV15 CATSRSGTGKQQPQHF
TRBD1 TRBJ2-2 - TRBV4-3 CASSHGRGITGELFF
TRBD1 TRBJ2-1 - TRBV29-1 CSSLTGGTEQFF
TRBD2 TRBJ2-1 - TRBV10-2 CASSPGLAGGPRSYNEQFF
- TRBJ1-1 - TRBV6-1 CASSFEPFPTEAFF
- TRBJ2-3 - TRBV9 CASSPDWGPRGADTQYF
TRBD2 TRBJ2-1 - TRBV4-1 CASSQPTSGRGNEQFF
TRBD1 TRBJ2-5 - TRBV6-1 CASRRQGQETQYF
TRBD2 TRBJ2-3 - TRBV7-2 CASSSRTSGASKDTQYF
- TRBJ2-1 - TRBV5-1 CASSLGLGSAYNEQFF
TRBD1 TRBJ2-7 - TRBV6-5 CASRRTGVNSYEQYF
- TRBJ2-3 - TRBV7-8 CASSFRDTQYF
- TRBJ2-7 once TRBV6-5 CASSYGQGPFYEQYF
- TRBJ1-2 once TRBV5-1 CASSFGQGGFYGYTF
TRBD2 TRBJ2-2 - TRBV5-1 CASTLTGLAGTSGELFF
- TRBJ2-3 - TRBV5-4 CASSWGGIYTDTQYF
- TRBJ2-1 - TRBV7-8 CASSITGEQFF
TRBD2 TRBJ2-7 - TRBV9 CASSSPPGLFSYEQYF
TRBD2 TRBJ2-1 - TRBV28 CASSRSGRAYEQFF
TRBD2 TRBJ2-7 few TRBV27 CASSLLAGVLSYEQYF
- TRBJ2-3 - TRBV11-3 CASSLTRGSTDTQYF
TRBD2 TRBJ2-3 - TRBV6-4 CASSPTSAAFADTQYF
- TRBJ2-1 - TRBV5-1 CASSLAGDRGGEQFF
- TRBJ2-5 - TRBV5-1 CASKSVLAGRQETQYF
TRBD1 TRBJ1-2 - TRBV30 CAWSGQGSVLVNYGYTF
TRBD1 TRBJ1-2 - TRBV10-3 CAISGDRANYGYTF